The clone carrying this TCR beta chain has a single count. PCR amplification relied on 60 Vbeta primers (plus 13 Jbeta primers). Assay: immunoSEQ multiplex PCR; the TCRdb copy retains only in-frame clones and omits some. This sample yields 95,000 to 100,000 clones, of which 75% to 90% are seen a single time; approximately 4% belongs to the top ten. This sample was taken from a study of cytomegalovirus exposure and HLA in healthy donors. The CDR3 runs 14 residues. The V and J ends lost 3 bases and 10 bases respectively, with 16 bases between them. Germline lookup yields CDR1 SGHVS and CDR2 FQNEAQ. At the time of sampling, donors were nominally healthy, though unrecorded immune exposures were likely.

This receptor was identified in a man under 40 in good health and CMV-seronegative. Sequenced input: PBMCs. The chain uses TRBV7-8 and TRBJ2-1, with D possibly matching TRBD2 (6 bases). The CDR3 loop reads CASSFRAGGFEQFF. The DNA for the CDR3 is TGTGCCAGCAGCTTCCGGGCTGGGGGGTTCGAGCAGTTCTTC. Combining the CDR3 with reference TRBV7-8 and TRBJ2-1 gives the whole variable domain GAGVSQSPRYKVAKRGQDVALRCDPISGHVSLFWYQQALGQGPEFLTYFQNEAQLDKSGLPSDRFFAERPEGSVSTLKIQRTQQEDSAVYLCASSFRAGGFEQFFGPGTRLTVL.